This T cell receptor (beta chain) was observed in a study of cytomegalovirus exposure and HLA in healthy donors. Study results and caveats: It was likely that a cluster of highly shared sequence variants was a sequencing artifact.

On this clone: What it binds is not known.

Donors showed nominal health when sampled, although they likely had unrecorded immune exposures. The PCR was carried out with 60 Vbeta primers and 13 Jbeta primers. Clones were sequenced by immunoSEQ multiplex PCR, and TCRdb holds only the in-frame ones, with some missing. The sample shows approximately 150,000 clones, 70% to 85% of them seen only once. Source material: PBMCs. This receptor was identified in a man aged 40-55 years in good health and CMV-seronegative.

CDR3 sequence reads: CASSLAGRGPGGETQYF. CDR3 sequence (DNA): TGTGCCAGCAGCTTAGCAGGAAGGGGGCCTGGGGGGGAGACCCAGTACTTC. J is TRBJ2-5 and V is TRBV7-2; D perhaps matches TRBD1 (7 bases). Looked up from germline, CDR1 is SGHTA and CDR2 is FQGNSA. The length of the CDR3 is 17 residues. Trimming removed 0 bases from V and 5 bases from J, with 19 bases in between.